A selection of T cell receptor beta chains follows, all from one sample in a study of cytomegalovirus exposure and HLA in healthy donors. The repertoire was sequenced with immunoSEQ multiplex PCR; TCRdb's copy has only in-frame clones and lacks some. The table lists hundreds of thousands of clones, about 75% of them singletons. Sequencing input: PBMCs. These receptors came from a male donor in good health and CMV-seronegative. CDR3s leave out the opening cysteine and the closing phenylalanine or tryptophan. Each record gives: J gene, V gene, CDR3 protein.

TRBJ1-5,TRBV18,ASSPIPGQGTGAQH
TRBJ2-1,TRBV9,ASSERLASYNEQF
TRBJ2-7,TRBV7-2,ASSPRSSEQY
TRBJ2-5,TRBV7-3,ASRVGGRETQY
TRBJ2-2,TRBV4-3,ASSHPLAGAGNTGELF
TRBJ1-1,TRBV5-4,ASNRQDDTEAF
TRBJ2-7,TRBV21-1,ASSKGKWREDYEQY
TRBJ2-5,TRBV10-3,AISVAGPKETQY
TRBJ1-1,TRBV7-2,ASSGGLEAF
TRBJ2-2,TRBV29-1,SALGGQGDAGELF
TRBJ1-2,TRBV7-9,ASSPVDGYT
TRBJ2-5,TRBV5-1,ASSLARETQY
TRBJ1-3,TRBV4-1,ASSTGNTIY
TRBJ2-1,TRBV7-2,ASSSGLAGADEQF
TRBJ1-1,TRBV6-6,ASTTRQNMNTEAF
TRBJ2-5,TRBV2,ASSEGQVLILSQY
TRBJ1-2,TRBV20-1,SAYRDGYT
TRBJ2-1,TRBV7-2,ASRLGAGGTEQF
TRBJ2-7,TRBV7-9,ASSLKGNRDYEQY
NA,TRBV5-4,ASSSGEGHISYEQY
TRBJ2-5,TRBV5-1,ASSGLAGQETQY
TRBJ1-2,TRBV19,ASSLTESWNGYT
TRBJ2-3,TRBV27,ASSAPPYPPGTDTQY
TRBJ2-5,TRBV5-6,ASSLHRSETQY
TRBJ2-1,TRBV5-1,ASSLGQVTWVSYNEQF
TRBJ2-2,TRBV4-2,ASSHAGTRDIPGELF
TRBJ1-3,TRBV7-8,ASSLAQIGNTIY
TRBJ2-4,TRBV2,ASSVPGRDIQY
TRBJ1-1,TRBV5-1,ASSLGGGNTEAF
TRBJ2-1,TRBV4-2,ASSQVSPGGVGEQF
TRBJ1-5,TRBV28,ASRQVDQPQH
TRBJ2-2,TRBV9,ASSVEVGPNTGELF
TRBJ2-4,TRBV14,ASSQDRGNIQY
TRBJ2-7,TRBV7-9,ASNPDRSYEQY
TRBJ1-1,TRBV7-2,ASSLIGMGADTEAF
TRBJ2-1,TRBV30,AWSSKRGYNEQF
TRBJ2-7,TRBV11-1,ASSLGLPSGFSYEQY
TRBJ2-5,TRBV7-9,ASSVAGLETQY
TRBJ1-1,TRBV6-5,ASSYTGQPLNTEAF
TRBJ2-7,TRBV28,ASSSSSGSEQY
TRBJ1-6,TRBV28,ASSSTGSNSPLH
TRBJ2-3,TRBV9,ASSLWASGITDTQY
TRBJ2-5,TRBV7-2,ASSLGTSAAETQY
TRBJ1-4,TRBV5-6,ASSLRRQLTTNEKLF
TRBJ2-1,TRBV14,ASSHLSGADYNEQF
TRBJ1-4,TRBV18,ASSPRAVNDEKLF
TRBJ1-1,TRBV15,ATSRGQGKNTEAF
TRBJ2-7,TRBV30,AWSVLAGAALHEQY
TRBJ2-7,TRBV5-4,ASSEGTGAYEQY
TRBJ1-4,TRBV7-9,ASNSVDSQNEKLF